This T cell receptor (beta chain) came from a study of immune characteristics of hereditary and idiopathic chronic pancreatitis. Study-level background: The study examined local immune cells and TCRbeta repertoires in the pancreas in hereditary and idiopathic chronic pancreatitis, using control pancreases from organ donors for comparison. TCRbeta sequencing was performed on roughly five control pancreases, roughly seven hereditary chronic pancreatitis pancreases and roughly 6 idiopathic chronic pancreatitis pancreases. The gDNA-based approach was selected because minimal in vitro experimental manipulation of pancreas-infiltrating T cells was involved.

A word on this clone: It has no known antigen specificity. Per-base qualities were not stored, and no clone one base away is much larger.

Taken from the germline V gene, the CDR1 and CDR2 loops are SGHTS and YDEGEE. The CDR3 measures 14 amino acids from cysteine to phenylalanine. Only CDR3 DNA remains: 42 bases, in frame from the first base. Compared with germline, V lacks 0 bases and J lacks 11 bases; bases without a gene match: 5. The full study reports these points: Vbeta-Jbeta gene family usage, including TRBV10, TRBV19, TRBV23 and TRBV5, differed between hereditary and idiopathic chronic pancreatitis. Significantly increased TCRbeta repertoire diversity and reduced clonality were observed in both chronic pancreatitis groups relative to controls. Among 13 chronic pancreatitis patients, higher numbers of productive TCR rearrangements went along with higher disease severity scores, showing a positive correlation. Chronic pancreatitis caused by alcohol use was excluded from the study. Because patient tissue could be obtained only at the time of TPIAT, differences in disease duration may have affected the immune findings.

The library was generated by the immunoSEQ multiplex PCR assay. From pancreatic genomic DNA, the TCRbeta CDR3 region and adjacent sequences were amplified and sequenced. Concerning the study's data processing: Repertoire diversity was assessed as a mean normalized Shannon-Wiener index, and productive clonality and productive rearrangement counts were also measured. Control and chronic pancreatitis repertoire metrics were compared with the nonparametric Mann-Whitney U test. A shared clonotype was defined as a CDR3beta sequence with the same amino acid composition and length across subjects. TCRdb took this table from immuneACCESS and kept in-frame rearrangements with V and J called. Such tables lack part of the clones; where checked against another copy, unresolved V genes explain under half of the gap, and the rest is unexplained. V and J calls and clone size are as listed in that table; D and trimming were resolved from the DNA. Within this sample are about 6,000 clones, with roughly 74% of them counted one time only. Of the sample, around 7.5% is held by the ten largest clones.

Patients undergoing total pancreatectomy with islet autotransplantation (TPIAT) were the source of the chronic pancreatitis pancreas tissue. Included chronic pancreatitis patients had no known history of diabetes. For TCRbeta sequencing, genomic DNA was extracted directly from bulk pancreas tissue, without T cell sorting. Pancreas tissues from patients and organ donors were collected consecutively at two US centers. The chain couples TRBV5-8 to TRBJ1-6; 7 of the junction bases match TRBD1. Source material: pancreas tissue with hereditary chronic pancreatitis. This receptor was identified in a human donor with chronic pancreatitis. At the DNA level, the sequence is TGTGCCAGCAGCTTGGGGCAGGGGGGGCCACCCCTCCACTTT. This gives the protein CASSLGQGGPPLHF.